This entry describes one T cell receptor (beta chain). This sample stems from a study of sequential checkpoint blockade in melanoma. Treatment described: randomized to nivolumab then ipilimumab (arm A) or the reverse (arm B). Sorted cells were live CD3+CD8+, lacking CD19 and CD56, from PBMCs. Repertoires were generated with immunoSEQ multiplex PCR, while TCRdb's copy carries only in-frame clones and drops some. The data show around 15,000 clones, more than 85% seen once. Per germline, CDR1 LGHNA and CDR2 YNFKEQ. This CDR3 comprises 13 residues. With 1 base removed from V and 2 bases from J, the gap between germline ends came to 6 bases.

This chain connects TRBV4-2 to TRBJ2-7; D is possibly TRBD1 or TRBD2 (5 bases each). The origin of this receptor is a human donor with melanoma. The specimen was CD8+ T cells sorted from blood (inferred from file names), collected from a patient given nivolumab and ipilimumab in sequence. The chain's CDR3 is CASSQVGAYEQYV. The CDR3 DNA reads TGTGCCAGCAGCCAAGTGGGGGCCTACGAGCAGTACGTC.